This TCR beta chain was captured in a study of T cell responses to AZD1222 COVID-19 vaccine. Study-level findings and limits: The CD4 TCRs associated with vaccination extended across spike and predominated at 160-218 and 743-854. It should be noted that donors were predominantly white British and more often female, and clonal diversity was possibly underestimated. Repertoires were sampled only after the peak T cell response. The study reported that nearly half of spike-specific TCRs target unmutated variant regions.

The repertoire was sequenced with immunoSEQ multiplex PCR; TCRdb's copy has only in-frame clones and lacks some. Of approximately 140,000 clones listed, about 87% were seen once; the top ten hold 4.5% to 6.5%. On this clone itself: Its antigen is undetermined.

This receptor was taken from an adult in good health. The sample was peripheral blood, taken on day 0 of AZD1222 vaccination.

The CDR3 reads CASSRLAGGDYEQFF. The CDR3 DNA reads TGTGCCAGTAGTAGACTAGCGGGAGGGGACTATGAGCAGTTCTTC. The V and J genes are TRBV19 and TRBJ2-1; 14 bases are shared with TRBD2. Trimming took 4 bases from V and 8 from J; bases not matched to a gene: 4. CDR1 is LNHDA, CDR2 SQIVND, per germline (reference sequence). The CDR3 totals 15 residues.